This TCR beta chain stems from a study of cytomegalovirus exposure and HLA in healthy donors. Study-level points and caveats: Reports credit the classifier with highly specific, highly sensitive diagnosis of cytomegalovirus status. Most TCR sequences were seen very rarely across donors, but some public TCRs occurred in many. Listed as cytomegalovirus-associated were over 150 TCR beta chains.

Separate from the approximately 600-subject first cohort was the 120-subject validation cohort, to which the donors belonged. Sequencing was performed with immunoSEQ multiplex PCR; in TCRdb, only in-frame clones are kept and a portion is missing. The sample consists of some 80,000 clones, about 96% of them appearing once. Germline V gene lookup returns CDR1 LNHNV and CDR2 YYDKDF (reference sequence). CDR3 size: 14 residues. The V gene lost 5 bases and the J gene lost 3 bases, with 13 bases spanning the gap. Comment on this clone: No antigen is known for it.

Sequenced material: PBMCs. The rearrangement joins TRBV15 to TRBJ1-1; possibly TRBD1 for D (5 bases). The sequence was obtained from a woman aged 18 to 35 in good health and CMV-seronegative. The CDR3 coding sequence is TGTGCCACCAGCGGGCCGGGGGTGTACACTGAAGCTTTCTTT. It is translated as CATSGPGVYTEAFF. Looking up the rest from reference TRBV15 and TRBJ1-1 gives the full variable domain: DAMVIQNPRYQVTQFGKPVTLSCSQTLNHNVMYWYQQKSSQAPKLLFHYYDKDFNNEADTPDNFQSRRPNTSFCFLDIRSPGLGDTAMYLCATSGPGVYTEAFFGQGTRLTVV.